A selection of T cell receptor beta chains follows, all from one sample in a study of T cells in Graves' hyperthyroidism and ophthalmopathy. TCRdb redid the calling of the multiplex PCR reads with MiXCR, one entry per CDR3 protein. The repertoire has about 270,000 distinct CDR3 sequences, around 22% of them found once; the top ten carry around 65%. The sample comprised blood. Source of these receptors: a young man with Graves' ophthalmopathy. Each CDR3 is given with its conserved first and last residue. Fields, in order: clone size, CDR3 length, J gene, V gene, D gene, CDR3 protein, CDR3 DNA. The D gene is left open where the match is weak. Where a row states a size, it is once, few, many or the class of an expanded clone; other rows omit it.

size: many; length: 20; J: TRBJ2-4; V: TRBV12-3/TRBV12-4; D: NA; CDR3: CASSLQIGSSPMGAKNIQYF; DNA: TGTGCCAGCAGTTTACAAATTGGGTCCTCCCCTATGGGGGCCAAAAACATTCAGTACTTC
size: many; length: 12; J: TRBJ1-2; V: TRBV11-3; D: NA; CDR3: CASSATVTGYTF; DNA: TGTGCCAGCAGCGCGACAGTAACGGGCTACACCTTC
size: NA; length: 14; J: TRBJ2-7; V: TRBV18; D: TRBD2; CDR3: CASSRTSGSGVQYF; DNA: TGTGCCAGCTCACGGACTAGCGGGAGCGGGGTGCAGTACTTC
size: few; length: 13; J: TRBJ2-3; V: TRBV7-9; D: NA; CDR3: CASSFYYPEGQYF; DNA: TGTGCCAGCAGCTTTTACTACCCAGAAGGGCAGTATTTT
size: many; length: 13; J: TRBJ2-7; V: TRBV28; D: NA; CDR3: CASSLSSYHEQYF; DNA: TGTGCCAGCAGTTTATCTAGCTACCACGAGCAGTACTTC
size: few; length: 13; J: TRBJ2-5; V: TRBV20-1; D: NA; CDR3: CSVSEGTQETQYF; DNA: TGCAGTGTTAGCGAAGGGACCCAAGAGACCCAGTACTTC
size: few; length: 13; J: TRBJ2-1; V: TRBV12-3/TRBV12-4; D: TRBD2; CDR3: CASSFGTSGEQFF; DNA: TGTGCCAGCAGTTTTGGGACTAGCGGTGAGCAGTTCTTC
size: NA; length: 14; J: TRBJ1-1; V: TRBV5-6; D: TRBD1; CDR3: CASSSTGGSAEAFF; DNA: TGTGCCAGCAGCTCCACAGGGGGAAGCGCTGAAGCTTTCTTT
size: many; length: 13; J: TRBJ1-2; V: TRBV27; D: NA; CDR3: CASSLGRYYGYTF; DNA: TGTGCCAGCAGTTTAGGACGGTACTATGGCTACACCTTC
size: NA; length: 13; J: TRBJ1-5; V: TRBV7-2; D: NA; CDR3: CASSFMGNQPQHF; DNA: TGTGCCAGCAGCTTCATGGGCAATCAGCCCCAGCATTTT
size: many; length: 15; J: TRBJ1-3; V: TRBV30; D: NA; CDR3: CAWKRGWLTGNTIYF; DNA: TGTGCCTGGAAGAGAGGGTGGCTGACTGGAAACACCATATATTTT
size: few; length: 15; J: TRBJ1-1; V: TRBV20-1; D: NA; CDR3: CSARDFRDLGTEAFF; DNA: TGCAGTGCTAGAGACTTCAGGGATTTGGGCACTGAAGCTTTCTTT
size: NA; length: 9; J: TRBJ1-2; V: TRBV6-5; D: NA; CDR3: CARSYGYTF; DNA: TGTGCCAGAAGTTATGGCTACACCTTC
size: many; length: 16; J: TRBJ2-1; V: TRBV28; D: TRBD2; CDR3: CASSLSGTSGNNEQFF; DNA: TGTGCCAGCAGTTTATCCGGGACTAGCGGAAACAATGAGCAGTTCTTC
size: many; length: 20; J: TRBJ2-3; V: TRBV7-9; D: NA; CDR3: CASSLPTRGHFERSTDTQYF; DNA: TGTGCCAGCAGCTTACCTACACGGGGCCATTTCGAAAGAAGCACAGATACGCAGTATTTT
size: NA; length: 14; J: TRBJ1-1; V: TRBV25-1; D: NA; CDR3: CASSTTALNTEAFF; DNA: TGTGCCAGCAGCACGACAGCTTTGAACACTGAAGCTTTCTTT
size: few; length: 12; J: TRBJ2-5; V: TRBV7-9; D: NA; CDR3: CASSVSLGAPYF; DNA: TGTGCCAGCAGCGTTAGTCTTGGGGCTCCGTACTTC
size: many; length: 14; J: TRBJ1-2; V: TRBV12-3/TRBV12-4; D: NA; CDR3: CASNLPGRYYGYTF; DNA: TGTGCCAGCAACCTACCAGGACGGTACTATGGCTACACCTTC
size: many; length: 14; J: TRBJ2-1; V: TRBV12-3/TRBV12-4; D: NA; CDR3: CASTPRGRENEQFF; DNA: TGTGCCAGCACCCCGAGGGGGCGGGAGAATGAGCAGTTCTTC
size: NA; length: 15; J: TRBJ2-3; V: TRBV5-1; D: NA; CDR3: CASSLVQESTDTQYF; DNA: TGTGCCAGCAGCTTGGTACAGGAAAGCACAGATACGCAGTATTTT
size: NA; length: 16; J: TRBJ1-6; V: TRBV9; D: TRBD1; CDR3: CASSAGDRLNNSPLHF; DNA: TGTGCCAGCAGCGCAGGGGACAGGTTAAATAATTCACCCCTCCACTTT
size: NA; length: 14; J: TRBJ2-1; V: TRBV24-1; D: NA; CDR3: CATSDLRGSNEQFF; DNA: TGTGCCACCAGTGATTTGCGAGGGTCGAATGAGCAGTTCTTC
size: few; length: 17; J: TRBJ1-2; V: TRBV15; D: TRBD1; CDR3: CATSRDGGRTGNYGYTF; DNA: TGTGCCACCAGCAGAGATGGGGGTCGGACAGGGAACTATGGCTACACCTTC
size: NA; length: 14; J: TRBJ2-3; V: TRBV11-3; D: NA; CDR3: CASSLGKIADTQYF; DNA: TGTGCCAGCAGCTTAGGAAAGATCGCAGATACGCAGTATTTT
size: NA; length: 12; J: TRBJ1-1; V: TRBV11-1; D: NA; CDR3: CASSLDSTEAFF; DNA: TGTGCCAGCAGCCTTGACAGTACCGAAGCTTTCTTT
size: few; length: 13; J: TRBJ2-2; V: TRBV27; D: NA; CDR3: CASKGTSPGELFF; DNA: TGTGCCAGCAAGGGGACTTCTCCCGGGGAGCTGTTTTTT
size: once; length: 16; J: TRBJ1-5; V: TRBV5-6; D: NA; CDR3: CASSKKTGYSNQPQHF; DNA: TGTGCCAGCAGCAAAAAAACAGGGTATAGCAATCAGCCCCAGCATTTT
size: few; length: 16; J: TRBJ2-3; V: TRBV20-1; D: NA; CDR3: CSARDPASGSTDTQYF; DNA: TGCAGTGCTAGAGACCCCGCAAGCGGGAGCACAGATACGCAGTATTTT
size: many; length: 14; J: TRBJ2-7; V: TRBV11-2; D: NA; CDR3: CASSSSRSSYEQYF; DNA: TGTGCCAGCAGCTCGTCTAGAAGCTCCTACGAGCAGTACTTC
size: NA; length: 17; J: TRBJ2-3; V: TRBV7-9; D: NA; CDR3: CASSLAWRDARADTQYF; DNA: TGTGCCAGCAGCTTAGCGTGGAGGGACGCCAGGGCAGATACGCAGTATTTT
size: many; length: 14; J: TRBJ2-7; V: TRBV2; D: TRBD1; CDR3: CASSAGTGTYEQYF; DNA: TGTGCCAGCAGTGCCGGGACAGGGACGTACGAGCAGTACTTC
size: few; length: 15; J: TRBJ1-1; V: TRBV7-8; D: NA; CDR3: CASSLVGPENTEAFF; DNA: TGTGCCAGCAGCTTAGTGGGGCCCGAGAACACTGAAGCTTTCTTT
size: NA; length: 17; J: TRBJ2-1; V: TRBV6-2/TRBV6-3; D: TRBD1; CDR3: CASSYSFGDRGLSEQFF; DNA: TGTGCCAGCAGTTACTCGTTCGGGGACAGGGGGCTAAGTGAGCAGTTCTTC
size: NA; length: 16; J: TRBJ2-1; V: TRBV14; D: TRBD2; CDR3: CASSHEPGLGGVEQFF; DNA: TGTGCCAGCAGCCACGAACCGGGACTAGGAGGAGTCGAGCAGTTCTTC
size: many; length: 13; J: TRBJ1-2; V: TRBV5-1; D: NA; CDR3: CASSLGQNYGYTF; DNA: TGCGCCAGCAGCTTGGGACAAAACTATGGCTACACCTTC
size: NA; length: 16; J: TRBJ2-1; V: TRBV20-1; D: TRBD2; CDR3: CSAKTSGSISYNEQFF; DNA: TGCAGTGCTAAGACTAGCGGGAGCATCTCCTACAATGAGCAGTTCTTC
size: NA; length: 16; J: TRBJ2-1; V: TRBV24-1; D: TRBD1; CDR3: CATSDPGQDSYNEQFF; DNA: TGTGCCACCAGTGATCCGGGACAGGATTCCTACAATGAGCAGTTCTTC
size: many; length: 14; J: TRBJ2-7; V: TRBV6-6; D: NA; CDR3: CASSYNGDSYEQYF; DNA: TGTGCCAGCAGTTACAACGGTGATTCCTACGAGCAGTACTTC
size: few; length: 15; J: TRBJ1-4; V: TRBV6-6; D: NA; CDR3: CASSYPVGENEKLFF; DNA: TGTGCCAGCAGTTACCCGGTGGGCGAAAACGAAAAACTGTTTTTT
size: few; length: 20; J: TRBJ1-5; V: TRBV20-1; D: NA; CDR3: CSASRPHRDTNLGFNQPQHF; DNA: TGCAGTGCTAGCCGCCCCCACCGGGACACAAACCTGGGTTTCAATCAGCCCCAGCATTTT
size: NA; length: 13; J: TRBJ2-1; V: TRBV20-1; D: TRBD2; CDR3: CSAYGTSEGEQFF; DNA: TGCAGTGCTTACGGGACTAGCGAAGGGGAGCAGTTCTTC
size: NA; length: 15; J: TRBJ2-7; V: TRBV10-2; D: NA; CDR3: CASSESSPRLYEQYF; DNA: TGCGCCAGCAGTGAGTCGTCACCTAGACTATACGAGCAGTACTTC
size: few; length: 15; J: TRBJ2-5; V: TRBV6-1; D: TRBD1; CDR3: CASSLTGGAKETQYF; DNA: TGTGCCAGCAGTTTAACAGGGGGCGCAAAGGAGACCCAGTACTTC
size: many; length: 15; J: TRBJ1-1; V: TRBV2; D: NA; CDR3: CASSSHHTLNTEAFF; DNA: TGTGCCAGCAGTTCACACCATACATTGAACACTGAAGCTTTCTTT
size: NA; length: 11; J: TRBJ2-1; V: TRBV19; D: NA; CDR3: CASSTWGEQFF; DNA: TGTGCCAGTAGTACGTGGGGTGAGCAGTTCTTC
size: NA; length: 14; J: TRBJ2-6; V: TRBV5-4; D: NA; CDR3: CASSGTSGANVLTF; DNA: TGTGCCAGCAGCGGGACGTCAGGGGCCAACGTCCTGACTTTC
size: many; length: 14; J: TRBJ1-1; V: TRBV3-1; D: NA; CDR3: CASSQGLRGAEAFF; DNA: TGTGCCAGCAGCCAAGGTTTAAGGGGCGCTGAAGCTTTCTTT
size: once; length: 14; J: TRBJ1-1; V: TRBV28; D: TRBD1; CDR3: CASSFGKGATEAFF; DNA: TGTGCCAGCAGTTTCGGGAAGGGGGCGACTGAAGCTTTCTTT
size: few; length: 15; J: TRBJ1-1; V: TRBV6-2/TRBV6-3; D: TRBD1; CDR3: CASSLPTGLKTEAFF; DNA: TGTGCCAGCAGTTTACCGACAGGGTTAAAGACTGAAGCTTTCTTT
size: many; length: 15; J: TRBJ2-7; V: TRBV30; D: TRBD2; CDR3: CAWSFKGLASYEQYF; DNA: TGTGCCTGGAGTTTTAAGGGACTAGCGTCCTACGAGCAGTACTTC
size: many; length: 16; J: TRBJ2-5; V: TRBV9; D: NA; CDR3: CASSVLSERAQETQYF; DNA: TGTGCCAGCAGCGTCCTCTCTGAGCGGGCCCAAGAGACCCAGTACTTC
size: NA; length: 15; J: TRBJ2-7; V: TRBV6-1; D: NA; CDR3: CASSEPTSPTYEQYF; DNA: TGTGCCAGCAGTGAACCCACTAGCCCGACCTACGAGCAGTACTTC
size: few; length: 14; J: TRBJ1-4; V: TRBV12-3/TRBV12-4; D: NA; CDR3: CASSLAPIVDYLFF; DNA: TGTGCCAGCAGTTTAGCGCCCATTGTGGATTATCTGTTTTTT
size: many; length: 18; J: TRBJ2-1; V: TRBV11-1; D: TRBD2; CDR3: CASSLSSGSRFVRNEQFF; DNA: TGTGCCAGCAGCTTATCTAGCGGGAGTAGGTTCGTGCGGAATGAGCAGTTCTTC
size: NA; length: 16; J: TRBJ2-5; V: TRBV28; D: TRBD2; CDR3: CASSLPSGRVQETQYF; DNA: TGTGCCAGCAGTTTACCTAGCGGGAGGGTCCAAGAGACCCAGTACTTC
size: NA; length: 14; J: TRBJ2-7; V: TRBV11-1; D: TRBD1; CDR3: CASASGQGAYEQYF; DNA: TGTGCCAGCGCTTCGGGACAGGGGGCTTACGAGCAGTACTTC